This T cell receptor (beta chain) was sequenced during a study of T cell repertoires in cytomegalovirus infection (dated by TCRdb to the late 2010s). At the level of the whole study: The peptide stimulations were aimed at well-studied HLA-B-restricted epitopes as well as recently identified HLA-C-restricted CMV epitopes, whose presentation resists viral immunomodulation. Donor HLA type was relevant to the analysis, because carriage of CMV infection together with the matching HLA type was indicated by public TCR beta signatures. Study-wide findings and limitations: The ex vivo response was dominated by HLA-C-restricted CMV-specific TCR beta clonotypes, which also provided the single most frequent clonotype in two of eight donors. Carriers of CMV infection plus the relevant HLA type were discriminated by the cumulative frequency of public TCR beta family members in the study cohort and in an independent roughly 340-donor cohort.

This sample was sequenced with an Illumina HiSeq 1500. The public reads were quality trimmed at Q25 with fastp and then assembled into clones with MiXCR by TCRdb, keeping productive beta chains. Duplicate CDR3 protein sequences are folded into a single record with the most common DNA and genes. In this sample the table shows roughly 280,000 distinct CDR3 sequences, under 25% of which occur a single time. The top ten hold roughly 20% of the sample. From its cysteine to its phenylalanine, the CDR3 spans 15 amino acids. Only the CDR3 part of the read is kept: 45 bases, read in frame from the first base. V is shortened by 0 bases, J by 2 bases, and the region joining them spans 8 bases. As encoded in the germline V gene, CDR1 is LGHNA while CDR2 is YSLEER. The treatment or condition label on this specimen signifies: in vitro stimulation with specific CMV peptide epitopes to enrich CMV-specific T cells.

The table lists this clonotype with a few counts. The antigen this receptor binds is unknown. The record has no base qualities; no much larger clone is one base away. This receptor was taken from a human donor in good health (CMV status not recorded). Some clones in this sample may be carry-over from other donors' samples. The sample here was cultured PBMCs, taken from culture after CMV antigen stimulation. This sequence uses TRBV4-3 and TRBJ2-1, and the D gene may be TRBD2, 6 bases matching. In nucleotides, the sequence is TGCGCCAGCAGCCAAGATAGCGGTGCCTACAATGAGCAGTTCTTC. It translates to CASSQDSGAYNEQFF.